Given below is one TCR beta chain in context. No antigen is known for it. These data belong to a study of graft-versus-host responses after intestinal transplantation. About the study: All recipients were given anti-thymocyte globulin induction, and tacrolimus and steroids were then administered for three to four years.

Clones were read by immunoSEQ multiplex PCR, and TCRdb kept only the in-frame ones, dropping some. The sample has fewer than 120,000 clones, around 95% seen once. Study findings and constraints: The presence of high graft-versus-host to host-versus-graft clonal ratios in allografts characterized patients with graft-donor T cell macrochimerism. Early post-transplant HvG declines tracked with peak circulating GvH clone levels. Recipient marrow harbored GvH clones, some of which surfaced first in ileum or blood.

Germline V CDR1 and CDR2: LNHNV, YYDKDF (reference sequence). V dropped 6 bases and J dropped 3; count of bases not matched to a gene: 14. This CDR3 region has 19 residues. The sequencing here drew on unstimulated CD8+ T cells sorted from spleen or lymph node cells, taken before intestinal transplant. The chain is built from TRBV15 and TRBJ2-3; 14 positions agree with TRBD2. This receptor was taken from a human donor who received an intestinal transplant. CDR3 loop: CATSTERPGTSGSTDTQYF. The CDR3, as DNA: TGTGCCACCAGTACTGAACGCCCCGGGACTAGCGGGAGTACAGATACGCAGTATTTT.